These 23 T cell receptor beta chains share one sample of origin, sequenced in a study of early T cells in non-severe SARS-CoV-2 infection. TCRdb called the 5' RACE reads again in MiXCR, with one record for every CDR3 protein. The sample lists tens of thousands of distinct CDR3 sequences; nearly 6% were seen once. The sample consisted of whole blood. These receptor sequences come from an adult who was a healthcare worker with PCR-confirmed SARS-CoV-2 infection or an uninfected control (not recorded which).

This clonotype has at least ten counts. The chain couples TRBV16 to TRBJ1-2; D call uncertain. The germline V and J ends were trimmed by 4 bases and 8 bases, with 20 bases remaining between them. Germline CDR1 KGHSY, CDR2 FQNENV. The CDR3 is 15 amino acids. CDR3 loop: CASSPSNLRVRGYTF. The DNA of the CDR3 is TGTGCCAGCAGCCCCTCGAATTTAAGGGTTAGGGGCTACACCTTC.

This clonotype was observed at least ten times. The CDR3 DNA reads TGTGCCAGCAGCTCTAGTGACGACCGCCTCTCCTACGAGCAGTACTTC. As protein: CASSSSDDRLSYEQYF. The chain combines TRBV11-3 with TRBJ2-7, with D uncertain. This CDR3 spans 16 amino acids. The germline CDR1 and CDR2 sequences are SGHNT and YENEEA. Trimming took 4 bases from V and 0 from J, leaving 16 bases between them.

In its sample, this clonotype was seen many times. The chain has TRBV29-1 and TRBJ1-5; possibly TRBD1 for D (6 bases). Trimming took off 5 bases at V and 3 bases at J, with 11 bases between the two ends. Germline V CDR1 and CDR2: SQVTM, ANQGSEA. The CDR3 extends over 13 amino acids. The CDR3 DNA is TGCAGCGTTCGGACAGCCTCCAATCAGCCCCAGCATTTT. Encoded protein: CSVRTASNQPQHF.

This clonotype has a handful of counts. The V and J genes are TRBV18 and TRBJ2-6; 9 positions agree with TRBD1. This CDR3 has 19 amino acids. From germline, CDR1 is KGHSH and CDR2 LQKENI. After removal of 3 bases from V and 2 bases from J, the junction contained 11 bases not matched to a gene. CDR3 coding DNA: TGTGCCAGCTCACCTTTTCCGGGACAGGGATCCCCTGGGGCCAACGTCCTGACTTTC. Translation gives CASSPFPGQGSPGANVLTF.

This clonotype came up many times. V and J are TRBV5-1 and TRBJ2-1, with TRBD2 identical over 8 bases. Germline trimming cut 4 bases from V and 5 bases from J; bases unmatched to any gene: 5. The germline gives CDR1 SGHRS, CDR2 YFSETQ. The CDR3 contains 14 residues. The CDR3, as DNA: TGCGCCAGCAGCCCGGGACTAGACAACAATGAGCAGTTCTTC. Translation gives CASSPGLDNNEQFF.

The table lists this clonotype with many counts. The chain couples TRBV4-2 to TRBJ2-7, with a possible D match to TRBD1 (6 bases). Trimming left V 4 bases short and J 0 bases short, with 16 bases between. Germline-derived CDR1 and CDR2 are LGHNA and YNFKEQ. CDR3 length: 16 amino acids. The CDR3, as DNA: TGTGCCAGCAGCCTGAATACAGGGTCGAGCTCCTACGAGCAGTACTTC. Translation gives CASSLNTGSSSYEQYF.

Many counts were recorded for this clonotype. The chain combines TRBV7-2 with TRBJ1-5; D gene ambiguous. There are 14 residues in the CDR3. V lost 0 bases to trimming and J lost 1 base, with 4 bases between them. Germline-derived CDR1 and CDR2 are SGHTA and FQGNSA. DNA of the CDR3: TGTGCCAGCAGCTTAGCGGAGAGCAATCAGCCCCAGCATTTT. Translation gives CASSLAESNQPQHF.

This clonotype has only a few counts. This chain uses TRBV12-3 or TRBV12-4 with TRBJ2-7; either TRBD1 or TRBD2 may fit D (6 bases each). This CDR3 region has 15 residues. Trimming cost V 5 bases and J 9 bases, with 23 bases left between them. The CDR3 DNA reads TGTGCCAGCAGTCCTGACGGGGGCCTACTACGAGTGCAGTACTTC. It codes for CASSPDGGLLRVQYF.

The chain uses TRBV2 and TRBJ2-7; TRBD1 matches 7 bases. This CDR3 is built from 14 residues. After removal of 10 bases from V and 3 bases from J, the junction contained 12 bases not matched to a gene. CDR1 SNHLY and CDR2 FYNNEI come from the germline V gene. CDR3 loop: CATAPTGIGYEQYF. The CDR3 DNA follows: TGTGCCACGGCCCCGACAGGGATAGGCTACGAGCAGTACTTC.

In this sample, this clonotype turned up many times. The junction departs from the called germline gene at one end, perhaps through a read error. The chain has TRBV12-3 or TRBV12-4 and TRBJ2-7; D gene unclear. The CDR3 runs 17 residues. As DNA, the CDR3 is TGTGCCAGCGGTACAACGGCAGACGGAACCAGCTCCTACGAGCAGTGCTTC. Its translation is CASGTTADGTSSYEQCF.

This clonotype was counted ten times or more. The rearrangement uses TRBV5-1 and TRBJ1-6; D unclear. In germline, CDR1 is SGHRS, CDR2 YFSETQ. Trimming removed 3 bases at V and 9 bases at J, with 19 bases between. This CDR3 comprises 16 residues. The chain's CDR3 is CASSSTSSLSGSPLHF. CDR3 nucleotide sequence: TGCGCCAGCAGCTCGACGTCTTCTTTGAGCGGTTCACCCCTCCACTTT.

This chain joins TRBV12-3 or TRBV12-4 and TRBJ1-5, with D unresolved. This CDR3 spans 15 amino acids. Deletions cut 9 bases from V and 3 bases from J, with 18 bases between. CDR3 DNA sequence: TGTGCCAGTCGTCCTAGGGAGGGAAACAATCAGCCCCAGCATTTT. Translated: CASRPREGNNQPQHF.

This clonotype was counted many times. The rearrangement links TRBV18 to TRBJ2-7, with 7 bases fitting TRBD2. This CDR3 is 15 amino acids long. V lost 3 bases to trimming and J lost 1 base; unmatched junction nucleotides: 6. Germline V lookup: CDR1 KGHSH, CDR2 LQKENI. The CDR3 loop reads CASSPTSRSSYEQYF. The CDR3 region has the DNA TGTGCCAGCTCACCGACTAGCCGGAGTTCCTACGAGCAGTACTTC.

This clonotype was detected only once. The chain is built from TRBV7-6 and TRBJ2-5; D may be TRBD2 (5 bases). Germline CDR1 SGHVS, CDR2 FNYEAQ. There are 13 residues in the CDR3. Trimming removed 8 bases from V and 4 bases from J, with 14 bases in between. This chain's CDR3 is CASREGSGETQYF. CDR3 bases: TGTGCCAGCCGAGAGGGCTCTGGAGAGACCCAGTACTTC.

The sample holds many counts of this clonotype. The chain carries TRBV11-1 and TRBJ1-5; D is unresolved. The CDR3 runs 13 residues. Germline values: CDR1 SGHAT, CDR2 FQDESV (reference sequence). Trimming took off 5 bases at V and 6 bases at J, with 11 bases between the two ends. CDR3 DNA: TGTGCCAGCAGCCACCGGGTCGGTCAGCCCCAGCATTTT. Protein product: CASSHRVGQPQHF.

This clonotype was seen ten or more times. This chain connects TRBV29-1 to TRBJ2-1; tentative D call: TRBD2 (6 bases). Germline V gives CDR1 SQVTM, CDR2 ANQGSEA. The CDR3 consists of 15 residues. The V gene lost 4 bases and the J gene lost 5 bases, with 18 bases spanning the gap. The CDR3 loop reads CSVVRSGALHNEQFF. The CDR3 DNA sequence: TGCAGCGTTGTCAGGTCGGGAGCACTTCACAATGAGCAGTTCTTC.

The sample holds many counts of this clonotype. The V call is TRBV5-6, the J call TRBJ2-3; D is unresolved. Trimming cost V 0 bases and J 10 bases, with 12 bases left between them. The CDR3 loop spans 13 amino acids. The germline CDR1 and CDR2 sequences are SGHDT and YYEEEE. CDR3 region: CASSLGAEVAQYF. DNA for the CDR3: TGTGCCAGCAGCTTGGGGGCGGAAGTGGCGCAGTATTTT.

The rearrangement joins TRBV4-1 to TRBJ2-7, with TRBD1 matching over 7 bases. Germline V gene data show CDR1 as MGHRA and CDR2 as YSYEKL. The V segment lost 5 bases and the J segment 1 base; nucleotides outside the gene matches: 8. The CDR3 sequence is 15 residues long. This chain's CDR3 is CASSSRQGRSYEQYF. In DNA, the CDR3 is TGCGCCAGCAGCTCCCGACAGGGACGGTCCTACGAGCAGTACTTC.

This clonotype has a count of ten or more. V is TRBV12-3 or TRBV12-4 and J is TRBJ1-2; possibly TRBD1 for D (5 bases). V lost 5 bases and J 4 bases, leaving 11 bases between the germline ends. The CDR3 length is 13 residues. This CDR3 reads CASSTGQGYGYTF. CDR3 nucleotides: TGTGCCAGCAGTACTGGACAAGGCTATGGCTACACCTTC.

Here the CDR3 reads CSAPKGTDTQYF. The CDR3 DNA reads TGCAGCGCCCCTAAGGGCACAGATACGCAGTATTTT. The gene calls are TRBV29-1 and TRBJ2-3; D is unclear. CDR1 SQVTM and CDR2 ANQGSEA come from the germline V gene. Trimming removed 7 bases at V and 1 base at J, with 9 bases between. The CDR3 runs to 12 residues.

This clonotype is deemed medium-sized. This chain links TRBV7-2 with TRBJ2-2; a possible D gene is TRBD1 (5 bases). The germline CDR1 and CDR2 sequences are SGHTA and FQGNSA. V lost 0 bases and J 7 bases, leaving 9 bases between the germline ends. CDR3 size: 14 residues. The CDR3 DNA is TGTGCCAGCAGCTTAGCGGGGCGCGGCGGGGAGCTGTTTTTT. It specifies CASSLAGRGGELFF.

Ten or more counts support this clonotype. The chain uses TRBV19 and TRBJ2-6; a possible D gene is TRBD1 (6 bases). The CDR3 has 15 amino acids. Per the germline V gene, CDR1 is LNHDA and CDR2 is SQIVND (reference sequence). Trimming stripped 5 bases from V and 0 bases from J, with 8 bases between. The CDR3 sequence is CASSRDNSGANVLTF. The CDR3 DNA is TGTGCCAGTAGTCGGGACAACTCTGGGGCCAACGTCCTGACTTTC.

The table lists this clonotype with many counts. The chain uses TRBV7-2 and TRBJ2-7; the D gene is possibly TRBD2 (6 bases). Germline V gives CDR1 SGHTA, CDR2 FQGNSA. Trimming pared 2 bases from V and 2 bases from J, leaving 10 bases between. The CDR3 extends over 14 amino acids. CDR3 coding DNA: TGTGCCAGCAGCTTACGTGCGGGGACCTACGAGCAGTACTTC. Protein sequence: CASSLRAGTYEQYF.